The 2 T cell receptor beta chains below come from one sample, sequenced in a study of cytomegalovirus exposure and HLA in healthy donors. The assay was immunoSEQ multiplex PCR, and TCRdb's table has in-frame clones only and misses some. The sample yields 100,000 to 150,000 clones, over 65% seen once. The sample consisted of PBMCs. These receptors originate from a woman aged 25 to 39 in good health and CMV-seronegative.

V usage is TRBV6-6 and J usage is TRBJ1-1; 8 nucleotides line up with TRBD1. Trimming cost V 6 bases and J 4 bases; bases outside gene matches: 13. This CDR3 comprises 16 residues. Germline assignment: CDR1 MNHNY and CDR2 SVGAGI (reference sequence). The CDR3 here is CASRHLLDRAGTEAFF. DNA for the CDR3: TGTGCCAGCAGACACCTCCTGGACAGGGCGGGCACTGAAGCTTTCTTT.

V gene TRBV2 combines with J gene TRBJ2-6; a weak D match, TRBD2 (5 bases). CDR1 and CDR2 (germline): SNHLY, FYNNEI. The CDR3 sequence is 17 residues long. V was clipped by 5 bases and J by 0 bases, with 14 bases between them. The CDR3: CASSPPPGDSGANVLTF. The DNA of the CDR3 is TGTGCCAGCAGTCCCCCCCCCGGGGACTCTGGGGCCAACGTCCTGACTTTC.